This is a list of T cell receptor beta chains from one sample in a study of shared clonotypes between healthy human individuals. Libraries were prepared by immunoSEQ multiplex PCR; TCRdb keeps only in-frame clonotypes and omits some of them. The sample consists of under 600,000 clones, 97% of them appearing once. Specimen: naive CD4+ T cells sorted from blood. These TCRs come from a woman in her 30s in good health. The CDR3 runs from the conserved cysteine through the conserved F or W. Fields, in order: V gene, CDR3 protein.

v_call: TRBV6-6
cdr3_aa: CASSYSSQETQYF

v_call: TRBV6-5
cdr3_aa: CASTDRTSGNTIYF

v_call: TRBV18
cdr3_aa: CASSELTLTGTGANVLTF

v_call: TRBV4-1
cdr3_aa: CASSQGGLAGGPNTGELFF

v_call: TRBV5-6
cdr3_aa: CASSFGTQTYEQYF

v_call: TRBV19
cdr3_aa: CASSIRDGQGIRETQYF

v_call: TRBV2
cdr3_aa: CASTPPGTGRYEQYF

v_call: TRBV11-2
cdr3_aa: CASSLVGNEQFF

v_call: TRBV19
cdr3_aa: CASGDRAGIEAFF

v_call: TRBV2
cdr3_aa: CASSEDSVSGNTIYF

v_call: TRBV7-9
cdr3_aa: CASSSGLAGFNEQYF

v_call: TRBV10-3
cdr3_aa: CAISSTSGRGDSTDTQYF

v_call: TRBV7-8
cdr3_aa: CASSPAGDSYGYTF

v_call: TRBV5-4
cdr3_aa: CASRETGPPYEQYF

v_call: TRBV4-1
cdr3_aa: CASSRSLTDQETQYF

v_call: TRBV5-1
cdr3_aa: CASSLLTGANYGYTF

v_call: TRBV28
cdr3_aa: CASRHSGTDYHEQYF

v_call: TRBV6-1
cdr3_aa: CASSEFANYEQYF

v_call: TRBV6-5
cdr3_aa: CASSSQTGRNTEAFF

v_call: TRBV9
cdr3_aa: CASSVARDGNTEAFF

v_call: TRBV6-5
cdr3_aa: CASRIDRGSNQPQHF

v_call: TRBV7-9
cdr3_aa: CASSLEWTGGSNQPQHF

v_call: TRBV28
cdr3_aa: CASRPTGGETQYF

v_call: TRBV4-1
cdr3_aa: CASSQLAGGPSDIQYF

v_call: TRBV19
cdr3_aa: CASTQGRLTNQPQHF

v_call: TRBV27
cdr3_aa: CASSLTAGSKSYNEQFF

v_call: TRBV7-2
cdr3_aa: CASSFAGSETQYF

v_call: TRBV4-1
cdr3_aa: CASSQDTESTEAFF

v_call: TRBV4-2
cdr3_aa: CASSQDWGRVGGYTF

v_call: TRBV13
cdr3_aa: CASSPFGQGIRVDEKLFF

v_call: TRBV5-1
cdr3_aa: CASSLVGGGLDEQFF

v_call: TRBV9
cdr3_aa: CASSVSRGETDTQYF

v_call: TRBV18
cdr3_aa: CASSPTGAEQYF

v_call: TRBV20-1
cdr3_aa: CSARSGLEQYF

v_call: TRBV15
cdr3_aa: CATSRGVGGNEQFF

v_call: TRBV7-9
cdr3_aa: CASSLGRTYEQYF

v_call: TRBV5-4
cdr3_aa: CASSLREYEQYF

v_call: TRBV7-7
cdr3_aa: CASSLAGGLAGGPYNEQFF

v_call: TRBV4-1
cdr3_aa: CASSQVARVGAVEAFF